The 10 T cell receptor beta chains reported below all come from one sample, sequenced in a study of CD8 T cells in Susac syndrome (dated by TCRdb to the late 2010s). The library was produced with the immunoSEQ multiplex PCR assay. RNA was extracted using the RNeasy kit, and roughly 0.5 to 1 microgram was reverse transcribed with random hexamers. TCRdb reworked the public reads: Q25 trimming with fastp, MiXCR clone assembly, productive beta chains retained. CDR3 protein sequences are deduplicated, and each keeps its most common genes and DNA. This sample gives around 160,000 distinct CDR3 sequences in total; around 93% of them show up just once. The leading ten clones occupy just over 0.13% of the sample. Source material: CD4+ T cells from PBMCs. The receptors were gathered from a human donor in good health.

The gene calls are TRBV19 and TRBJ1-2; no clear D gene. The CDR3 length is 13 residues. Germline V gene sequence: CDR1 LNHDA, CDR2 SQIVND (reference sequence). With 5 bases removed from V and 4 bases from J, the gap between germline ends came to 11 bases. CDR3 coding DNA: TGTGCCAGTAGTGAAGGCAGCTCCTATGGCTACACCTTC. Protein: CASSEGSSYGYTF.

This clonotype was detected only once. This sequence joins TRBV29-1 and TRBJ2-7; TRBD1 matches 8 bases. Germline V gene data show CDR1 as SQVTM and CDR2 as ANQGSEA. The ends lost 7 bases at V and 3 bases at J; junction bases unmatched: 8. The CDR3 runs to 13 residues. Written as DNA, the CDR3 is TGCAGCGCCCGGAGGACAGGGAACTACGAGCAGTACTTC. It encodes CSARRTGNYEQYF.

This chain links TRBV18 with TRBJ1-1, with D hard to call. Germline-derived CDR1 and CDR2 are KGHSH and LQKENI. The V gene lost 3 bases and the J gene lost 5 bases, with 16 bases spanning the gap. This CDR3 is 15 amino acids long. Written as DNA, the CDR3 is TGTGCCAGCTCACCGGATCGGTCCTGGGGAACTGAAGCTTTCTTT. It translates to CASSPDRSWGTEAFF. The variable domain in full, with the rest retrieved from reference TRBV18 and TRBJ1-1, is NAGVMQNPRHLVRRRGQEARLRCSPMKGHSHVYWYRQLPEEGLKFMVYLQKENIIDESGMPKERFSAEFPKEGPSILRIQQVVRGDSAAYFCASSPDRSWGTEAFFGQGTRLTVV.

The CDR3 coding sequence is TGTGCCACCAGGCAACTAGCGGGGGCGACTAATGAGCAGTTCTTC. Its translation is CATRQLAGATNEQFF. The V call is TRBV24-1, the J call TRBJ2-1; 11 nucleotides agree with TRBD2. The CDR3 has 15 amino acids. With V trimmed by 7 bases and J by 7 bases, 8 bases remained unmatched. The germline CDR1 and CDR2 sequences are KGHDR and SFDVKD.

This chain connects TRBV7-8 to TRBJ1-1; possibly TRBD1 for D (5 bases). There are 14 residues in the CDR3. Germline CDR1 is SGHVS and CDR2 is FQNEAQ. V gave up 4 bases and J gave up 9 bases, with 18 bases separating them. The CDR3 DNA sequence: TGTGCCAGCAGCTCGGCGAGGGGCAATACTAAAGCTTTCTTT. As protein: CASSSARGNTKAFF.

The chain uses TRBV19 and TRBJ1-2; 9 bases are shared with TRBD1. Losses at the gene ends were 4 bases for V and 8 bases for J; bases not matched to a gene: 8. Germline V lookup: CDR1 LNHDA, CDR2 SQIVND (reference sequence). The CDR3 spans 14 residues. The CDR3 region is CASSTSQGAKGYTF. Written as DNA, the CDR3 is TGTGCCAGTAGTACTTCACAGGGGGCGAAGGGCTACACCTTC. The complete variable domain, with remaining parts taken from reference TRBV19 and TRBJ1-2, reads DGGITQSPKYLFRKEGQNVTLSCEQNLNHDAMYWYRQDPGQGLRLIYYSQIVNDFQKGDIAEGYSVSREKKESFPLTVTSAQKNPTAFYLCASSTSQGAKGYTFGSGTRLTVV.

This clonotype came up once. The rearrangement links TRBV6-5 to TRBJ2-7; 11 bases align to TRBD1. The CDR3 is made up of 16 amino acids. Losses at the gene ends were 2 bases for V and 2 bases for J; bases not matched to a gene: 5. Looked up from germline, CDR1 is MNHEY and CDR2 is SVGAGI. CDR3 nucleotides: TGTGCCAGCAGTTACGGACAGGGGGCTTTAGCCTACGAGCAGTACTTC. Protein product: CASSYGQGALAYEQYF.

The rearrangement links TRBV2 to TRBJ2-3; the D gene is possibly TRBD2 (6 bases). This CDR3 is 15 amino acids long. Between the trimmed V and J ends, which lost 5 bases and 0 bases, there was a span of 12 bases. Germline CDR1 reads SNHLY; CDR2 reads FYNNEI. The CDR3 region has the DNA TGTGCCAGCAGTCCCATTAGCGGTAGCACAGATACGCAGTATTTT. Its protein is CASSPISGSTDTQYF.

This clonotype was found a few times. This sequence joins TRBV2 and TRBJ1-1; unclear D gene. The V gene's germline CDR1 is SNHLY and CDR2 FYNNEI. V was cut by 2 bases and J by 1 base, with 5 bases left in between. This CDR3 has 13 residues. DNA for the CDR3: TGTGCCAGCAGTGAAACCGCGAACACTGAAGCTTTCTTT. Amino acid sequence: CASSETANTEAFF.

This chain uses TRBV3-1 with TRBJ2-7; tentatively, D is TRBD1 (5 bases). The CDR3 is 19 amino acids. Trimming took off 3 bases at V and 3 bases at J, with 27 bases between the two ends. Per germline, CDR1 LGHDT and CDR2 YNNKEL (reference sequence). The CDR3 nucleotides are TGTGCCAGCAGCCAGGTCCCTGTACAGGTCGGTTTTAGTAACTACGAGCAGTACTTC. Its translation is CASSQVPVQVGFSNYEQYF.